This passage covers 9 T cell receptor beta chains from one sample sequenced in a study of blood T cell repertoires in COVID-19 (dated by TCRdb to the early 2020s). Libraries were built with the immunoSEQ multiplex PCR assay. In its TCRdb copy, this immuneACCESS table keeps in-frame sequences only and misses some clones. Where compared with another copy, unresolved V genes explain less than half of these, and the others have no known cause. The sample table contains around 110,000 clones; only one count was recorded for 84% of them. Around 4.4% of the sample rests with the top ten. The source material was peripheral blood. The receptor source for this set is a human donor in a cohort sampled during active COVID-19.

The V gene is TRBV9, the J gene TRBJ2-6; D not certain. The CDR3 totals 17 residues. V lost 3 bases and J 3 bases, leaving 16 bases between the germline ends. Germline lookup yields CDR1 SGDLS and CDR2 YYNGEE. CDR3 in amino acids: CASSGGPTSHGANVLTF. CDR3 bases: TGTGCCAGCAGCGGTGGTCCTACCTCGCATGGGGCCAACGTCCTGACTTTC.

This clone was counted a few times. The V gene is TRBV28, the J gene TRBJ1-1; maybe TRBD1 (5 bases). Trimming removed 4 bases at V and 4 bases at J, with 19 bases between. The CDR3 is 16 amino acids. Germline assignment: CDR1 MDHEN and CDR2 SYDVKM. In DNA form, the CDR3 reads TGTGCCAGCAGTTCAGTCCCGGGGGGTATAGTCACTGAAGCTTTCTTT. Translation: CASSSVPGGIVTEAFF.

The rearrangement uses TRBV19 and TRBJ1-1; a weak D match, TRBD1 (6 bases). Trimming pared 5 bases from V and 1 base from J, leaving 11 bases between. The CDR3 totals 14 residues. Germline CDR1 is LNHDA and CDR2 is SQIVND (reference sequence). CDR3 sequence (DNA): TGTGCCAGTAGTTCTCGGGGACAGAACACTGAAGCTTTCTTT. It translates to CASSSRGQNTEAFF.

The chain has TRBV28 and TRBJ1-1; D is unresolved. The CDR3 is 14 amino acids. V was clipped by 6 bases and J by 3 bases, with 14 bases between them. From germline, CDR1 is MDHEN and CDR2 SYDVKM. The CDR3 DNA reads TGTGCCAGCAGACAGACACAAGAATACACTGAAGCTTTCTTT. Amino acids: CASRQTQEYTEAFF.

This rearrangement joins TRBV7-9 to TRBJ1-4, with 7 nucleotides matching TRBD1. Germline V CDR1 and CDR2: SEHNR, FQNEAQ (reference sequence). The V and J ends lost 4 bases and 6 bases, in that order; junction bases with no gene match: 11. The CDR3 spans 16 residues. The CDR3 DNA reads as TGTGCCAGCAGCTCCCCGGTAGGGGGCGGGTATGAAAAACTGTTTTTT. The encoded protein is CASSSPVGGGYEKLFF.

V is TRBV4-3 and J is TRBJ2-1; possibly TRBD2 for D (6 bases). Germline V gives CDR1 LGHNA, CDR2 YSLEER. The CDR3 loop spans 15 amino acids. Trimming removed 4 bases at V and 0 bases at J, with 10 bases between. The CDR3 here is CASSRDSSSYNEQFF. CDR3 DNA: TGCGCCAGCAGCCGGGACTCAAGCTCCTACAATGAGCAGTTCTTC.

The genes are TRBV2 and TRBJ1-5; TRBD1 matches at 8 bases. Trimming cost V 5 bases and J 4 bases; bases outside gene matches: 7. The CDR3 covers 15 residues. From germline, CDR1 is SNHLY and CDR2 FYNNEI. The CDR3 DNA sequence: TGTGCCAGCAGTATAGGACAGGGCCCGAATCAGCCCCAGCATTTT. This translates into CASSIGQGPNQPQHF.

This chain links TRBV4-2 with TRBJ1-3; 7 bases agree with TRBD1. CDR3 size: 14 residues. Germline trimming cut 1 base from V and 6 bases from J; bases unmatched to any gene: 3. The germline CDR1 and CDR2 sequences are LGHNA and YNFKEQ. CDR3 in amino acids: CASSQGQGVNTIYF. The CDR3 DNA is TGTGCCAGCAGCCAAGGGCAGGGGGTAAACACCATATATTTT.

The chain recombines TRBV12-5 with TRBJ2-2; tentative D call: TRBD1 (5 bases). Germline V gene lookup returns CDR1 LGHNT and CDR2 FRNRAP. V was shortened by 1 base and J by 4 bases, with 7 bases between the two germline ends. The CDR3 is made up of 14 amino acids. This CDR3 is CASGLGQPTGELFF. CDR3 DNA sequence: TGTGCTAGTGGTTTGGGACAGCCCACCGGGGAGCTGTTTTTT.